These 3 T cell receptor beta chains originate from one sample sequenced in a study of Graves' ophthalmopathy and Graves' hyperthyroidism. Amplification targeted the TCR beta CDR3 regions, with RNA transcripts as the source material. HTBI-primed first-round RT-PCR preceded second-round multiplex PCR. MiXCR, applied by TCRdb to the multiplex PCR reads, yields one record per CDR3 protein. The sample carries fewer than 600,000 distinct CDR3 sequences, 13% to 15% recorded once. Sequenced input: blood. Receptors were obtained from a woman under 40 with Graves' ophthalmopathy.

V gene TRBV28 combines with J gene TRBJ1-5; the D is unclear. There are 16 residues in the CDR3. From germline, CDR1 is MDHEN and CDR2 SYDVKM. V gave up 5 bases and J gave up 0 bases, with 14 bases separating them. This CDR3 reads CASSTNNHYSNQPQHF. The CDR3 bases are TGTGCCAGCAGTACCAACAATCACTATAGCAATCAGCCCCAGCATTTT. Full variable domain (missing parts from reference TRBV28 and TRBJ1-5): DVKVTQSSRYLVKRTGEKVFLECVQDMDHENMFWYRQDPGLGLRLIYFSYDVKMKEKGDIPEGYSVSREKKERFSLILESASTNQTSMYLCASSTNNHYSNQPQHFGDGTRLSIL.

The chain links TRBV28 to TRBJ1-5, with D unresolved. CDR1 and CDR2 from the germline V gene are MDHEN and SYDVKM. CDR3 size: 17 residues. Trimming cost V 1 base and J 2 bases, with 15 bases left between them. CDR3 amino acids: CASSLFPGARGNQPQHF. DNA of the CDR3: TGTGCCAGCAGTTTATTCCCAGGAGCGAGAGGCAATCAGCCCCAGCATTTT.

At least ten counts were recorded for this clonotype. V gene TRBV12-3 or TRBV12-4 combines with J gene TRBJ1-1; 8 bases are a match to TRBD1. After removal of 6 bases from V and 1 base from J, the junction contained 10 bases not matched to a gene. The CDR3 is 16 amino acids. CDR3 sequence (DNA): TGTGCCAGCAGCCTGAGGACAGGGCAACGGAACACTGAAGCTTTCTTT. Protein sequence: CASSLRTGQRNTEAFF.